One and the same sample provided the 11 T cell receptor beta chains below, sequenced in a study of shared clonotypes between healthy human individuals. TCRdb's copy holds only in-frame clones and misses some; the assay was immunoSEQ multiplex PCR. This sample has some 660,000 clones; around 78% occur once, and the top ten carry roughly 1.9%. The sample was memory CD4+ T cells sorted from blood. Subset indicated: CD45RA-negative fraction. The receptor source for this set is a woman in her twenties or thirties in good health.

The J gene is TRBJ2-2, the V gene TRBV18, with a tentative D call TRBD2 (5 bases). CDR3 length equals 15 residues. Trimming stripped 5 bases from V and 6 bases from J, with 16 bases between. Looked up from germline, CDR1 is KGHSH and CDR2 is LQKENI. CDR3 DNA sequence: TGTGCCAGCTCATTGTTCGAGGGTGAGGCCGGGGAGCTGTTTTTT. This codes for CASSLFEGEAGELFF.

The J gene is TRBJ2-2, the V gene TRBV6-1; 8 nucleotides line up with TRBD2. Trimming cost V 3 bases and J 3 bases; bases outside gene matches: 12. The CDR3 spans 18 residues. Germline CDR1 and CDR2: MNHNS and SASEGT. The CDR3 spells CASSDHRASGLDTGELFF. CDR3 in DNA: TGTGCCAGCAGTGACCACCGGGCTAGCGGGCTTGACACCGGGGAGCTGTTTTTT.

V and J are TRBV6-1 and TRBJ2-7, with D tentatively TRBD1 (5 bases). The germline gives CDR1 MNHNS, CDR2 SASEGT. V was pared by 3 bases and J by 1 base, with 10 bases between. This CDR3 comprises 14 residues. This chain's CDR3 is CASSEVAGSYEQYF. The CDR3, as DNA: TGTGCCAGCAGTGAGGTGGCAGGGTCCTACGAGCAGTACTTC.

This chain links TRBV7-2 with TRBJ2-3; perhaps TRBD2 as D (6 bases). The CDR3 has 17 residues. Germline V CDR1 and CDR2: SGHTA, FQGNSA. V lost 1 base, J lost 3 bases, and 17 bases lay in between. The CDR3 DNA reads TGTGCCAGCAGCTTAGGGTTTGCGGGATGGGGGACAGATACGCAGTATTTT. It encodes CASSLGFAGWGTDTQYF.

The CDR3 DNA sequence: TGTGCCATCAGTGAGAGGGGAGGCGAGCAGTACTTC. Translation: CAISERGGEQYF. The J gene is TRBJ2-7, the V gene TRBV10-3; possibly TRBD2 for D (6 bases). The CDR3 has 12 residues. From germline, CDR1 is ENHRY and CDR2 SYGVKD. V lost 2 bases to trimming and J lost 6 bases, with 8 bases between them.

CDR3 bases: TGCAGCGTTGACGGCCTAGCGGACAATGAGCAGTTCTTC. Protein product: CSVDGLADNEQFF. The rearrangement links TRBV29-1 to TRBJ2-1; 7 bases map to TRBD2. This CDR3 has 13 residues. With V trimmed by 3 bases and J by 5 bases, 4 bases remained unmatched. The germline V gene encodes CDR1 SQVTM and CDR2 ANQGSEA.

The V gene is TRBV6-5, the J gene TRBJ1-2; D might be TRBD1 (5 bases). V shed 5 bases and J shed 1 base, with 14 bases lying between them. CDR1 MNHEY and CDR2 SVGAGI come from the germline V gene. The CDR3 consists of 15 residues. The DNA for the CDR3 is TGTGCCAGCAGTAACTGGGACGGGCGTAACTATGGCTACACCTTC. It codes for CASSNWDGRNYGYTF.

This chain joins TRBV2 and TRBJ2-2; 9 bases map to TRBD2. The CDR3 has 14 amino acids. Germline V lookup: CDR1 SNHLY, CDR2 FYNNEI. V trimming: 7 bases; J trimming: 1 base; junction bases outside the gene matches: 1. In DNA form, the CDR3 reads TGTGCCAGCACGACTAGCGGGAACACCGGGGAGCTGTTTTTT. This encodes CASTTSGNTGELFF.

The J gene is TRBJ2-2, the V gene TRBV18; D may be TRBD2 (5 bases). Trimming shortened V by 1 base and J by 5 bases, and 14 bases separated the two germline ends. The CDR3 contains 16 residues. Germline assignment: CDR1 KGHSH and CDR2 LQKENI. The CDR3 is CASSPLSRAPTGELFF. CDR3 coding DNA: TGTGCCAGCTCACCACTCTCGCGGGCACCAACCGGGGAGCTGTTTTTT.

The chain couples TRBV27 to TRBJ2-7; D is unclear. The CDR3 is made up of 13 amino acids. With 6 bases removed from V and 4 bases from J, the gap between germline ends came to 13 bases. Germline CDR1 and CDR2: MNHEY and SMNVEV (reference sequence). The DNA for the CDR3 is TGTGCCAGCAGCCCCAACGGTATGTACGAGCAGTACTTC. It translates to CASSPNGMYEQYF.

This chain joins TRBV5-8 and TRBJ2-1; 10 bases agree with TRBD2. Germline V gives CDR1 SGHTS, CDR2 YDEGEE. This CDR3 is 15 amino acids long. Germline trimming cut 4 bases from V and 7 bases from J; bases unmatched to any gene: 8. In DNA form, the CDR3 reads TGTGCCAGCAGCGCCCTAGCGGGAGTACAGAATGAGCAGTTCTTC. Translating gives CASSALAGVQNEQFF.